This T cell receptor (beta chain) stems from a study of T-cell reconstitution after alpha-beta-depleted transplantation in children. Preparation of the TCRbeta library involved a method that used unique molecular identifiers. From the PCR reads, TCRdb called clonotypes with MiXCR, one entry per CDR3 protein. The profile shows 25,000 to 35,000 distinct CDR3 sequences, 5.5% to 7% of them singletons. Study findings and constraints: The origin of alpha-beta T cells about two months after transplant was reportedly several hundred expanded graft clones.

There are many counts of this clonotype. Antigen specificity is unknown. V lost 4 bases, J lost 6 bases, and 12 bases lay in between. The germline gives CDR1 MGHRA, CDR2 YSYEKL. The CDR3 is 13 amino acids. The chain employs TRBV4-1 and TRBJ1-2; weak D call: TRBD1 (6 bases). Sequenced here: peripheral blood, sampled 60 days after TCRalphabeta/CD19-depleted stem cell transplant. This TCR was sampled from a child younger than two who had a stem cell transplant for acute myeloid leukemia, so the T cells may come from the graft donor. CDR3 amino acids: CASSRSHRDGYTF. CDR3 bases: TGCGCCAGCAGCCGAAGTCACAGGGATGGCTACACCTTC.